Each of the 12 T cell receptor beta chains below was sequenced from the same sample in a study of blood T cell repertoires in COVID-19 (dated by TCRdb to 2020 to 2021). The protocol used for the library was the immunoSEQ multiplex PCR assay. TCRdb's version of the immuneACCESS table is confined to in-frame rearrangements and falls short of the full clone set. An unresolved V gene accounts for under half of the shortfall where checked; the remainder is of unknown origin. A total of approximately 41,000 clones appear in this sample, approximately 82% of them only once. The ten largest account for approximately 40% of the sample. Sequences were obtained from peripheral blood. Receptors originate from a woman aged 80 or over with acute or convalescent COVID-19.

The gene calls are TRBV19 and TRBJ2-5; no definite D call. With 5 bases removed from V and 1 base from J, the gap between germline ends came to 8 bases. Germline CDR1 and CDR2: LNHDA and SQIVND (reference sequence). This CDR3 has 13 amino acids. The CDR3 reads CASSGTVQETQYF. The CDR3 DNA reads TGTGCCAGTAGTGGTACAGTCCAAGAGACCCAGTACTTC. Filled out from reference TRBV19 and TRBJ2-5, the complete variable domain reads DGGITQSPKYLFRKEGQNVTLSCEQNLNHDAMYWYRQDPGQGLRLIYYSQIVNDFQKGDIAEGYSVSREKKESFPLTVTSAQKNPTAFYLCASSGTVQETQYFGPGTRLLVL.

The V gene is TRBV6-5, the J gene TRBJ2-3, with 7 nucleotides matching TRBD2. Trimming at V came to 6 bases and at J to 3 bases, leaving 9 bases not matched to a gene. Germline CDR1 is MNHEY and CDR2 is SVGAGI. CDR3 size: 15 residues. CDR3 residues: CASRPLWGGTDTQYF. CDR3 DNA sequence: TGTGCCAGCAGACCCCTTTGGGGGGGGACAGATACGCAGTATTTT.

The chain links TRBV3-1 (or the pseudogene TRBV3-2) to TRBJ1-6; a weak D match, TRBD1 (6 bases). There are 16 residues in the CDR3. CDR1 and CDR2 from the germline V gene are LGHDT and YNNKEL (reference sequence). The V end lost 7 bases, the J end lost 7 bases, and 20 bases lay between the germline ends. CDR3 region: CASTPAGGLVNSPLHF. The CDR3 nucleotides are TGTGCCAGCACCCCGGCGGGGGGGCTCGTGAATTCACCCCTCCACTTT.

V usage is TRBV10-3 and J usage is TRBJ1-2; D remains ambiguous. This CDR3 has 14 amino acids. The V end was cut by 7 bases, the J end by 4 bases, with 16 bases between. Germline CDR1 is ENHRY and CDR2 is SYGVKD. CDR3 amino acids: CAITTKPSGYGYTF. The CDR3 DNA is TGTGCCATCACCACAAAGCCATCGGGCTATGGCTACACCTTC.

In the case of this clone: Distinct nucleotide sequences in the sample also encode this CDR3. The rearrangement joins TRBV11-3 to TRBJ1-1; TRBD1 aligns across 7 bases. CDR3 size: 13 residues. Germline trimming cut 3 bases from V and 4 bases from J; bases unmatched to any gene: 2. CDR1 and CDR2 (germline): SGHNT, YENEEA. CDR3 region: CASSLGQSTEAFF. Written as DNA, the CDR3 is TGTGCCAGCAGCTTGGGACAGTCCACTGAAGCTTTCTTT.

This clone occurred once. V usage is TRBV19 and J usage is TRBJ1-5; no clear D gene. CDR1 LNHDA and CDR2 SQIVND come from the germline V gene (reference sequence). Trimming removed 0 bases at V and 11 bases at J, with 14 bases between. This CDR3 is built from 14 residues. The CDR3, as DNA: TGTGCCAGTAGTATAGAGGGAGGGTTTGGGGCCCAGCATTTT. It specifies CASSIEGGFGAQHF.

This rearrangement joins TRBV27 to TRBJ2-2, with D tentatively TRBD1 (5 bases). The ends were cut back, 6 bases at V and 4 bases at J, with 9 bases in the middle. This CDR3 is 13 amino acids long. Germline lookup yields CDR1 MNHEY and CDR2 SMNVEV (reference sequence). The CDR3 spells CASRSTGTGELFF. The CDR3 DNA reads TGTGCCAGCAGGAGTACAGGCACCGGGGAGCTGTTTTTT.

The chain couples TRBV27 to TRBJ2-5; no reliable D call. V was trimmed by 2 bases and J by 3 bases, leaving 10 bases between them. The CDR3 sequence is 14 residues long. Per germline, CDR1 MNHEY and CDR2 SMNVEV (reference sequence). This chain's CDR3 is CASSLSSTKETQYF. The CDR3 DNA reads TGTGCCAGCAGTTTAAGTAGCACCAAAGAGACCCAGTACTTC.

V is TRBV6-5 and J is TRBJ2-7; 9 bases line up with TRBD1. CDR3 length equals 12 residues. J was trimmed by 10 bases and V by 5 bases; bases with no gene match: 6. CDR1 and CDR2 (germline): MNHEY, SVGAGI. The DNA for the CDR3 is TGTGCCAGCAGTCAACAGGGGGCGCATCAGTACTTC. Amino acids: CASSQQGAHQYF.

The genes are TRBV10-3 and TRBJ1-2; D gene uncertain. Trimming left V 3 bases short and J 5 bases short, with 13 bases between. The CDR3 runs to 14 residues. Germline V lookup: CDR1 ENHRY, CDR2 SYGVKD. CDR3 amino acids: CAISDPGDGYGYTF. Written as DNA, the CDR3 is TGTGCCATCAGTGATCCAGGTGATGGGTATGGCTACACCTTC.

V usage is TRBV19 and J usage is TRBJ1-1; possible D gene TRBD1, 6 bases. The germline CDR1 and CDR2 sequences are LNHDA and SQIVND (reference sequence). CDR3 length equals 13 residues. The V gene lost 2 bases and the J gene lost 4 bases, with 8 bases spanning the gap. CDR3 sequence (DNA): TGTGCCAGTAGTATACAGGGGCTCACTGAAGCTTTCTTT. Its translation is CASSIQGLTEAFF.

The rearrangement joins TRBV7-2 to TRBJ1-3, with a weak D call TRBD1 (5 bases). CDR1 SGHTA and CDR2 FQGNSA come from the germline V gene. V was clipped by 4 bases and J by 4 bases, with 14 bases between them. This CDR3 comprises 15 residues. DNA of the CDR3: TGTGCCAGCAGCTATGGGGCAGGGCCCGGAAACACCATATATTTT. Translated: CASSYGAGPGNTIYF.